Listed here is a single T cell receptor (beta chain). This clone was seen a single time. No antigen is known for it. Base qualities are not provided; no much larger clone lies one nucleotide away. Spanning cysteine to phenylalanine, the CDR3 consists of 16 amino acids. CDR3 DNA only is kept here, 48 bases in frame from base 1. Unmatched junction bases come to 4, with V trimmed by 4 bases and J by 4 bases. CDR1 and CDR2 are drawn from the germline V gene (reference sequence): SGHNT, YYREEE. For sequencing of the TCRbeta CDR3 region, genomic DNA was extracted from the sorted cells. The immunoSEQ Assay was used to sequence the TCRbeta CDR3 regions. TCRdb provides this immuneACCESS table in a form limited to in-frame rearrangements. Some clones are lacking; in checked studies, under half of them reflect an unresolved V gene, and why the rest are absent is not known. The sample profile shows 50,000 to 65,000 clones; around 82% of them were found once. The ten biggest clones cover less than 4.5% of the sample.

Patients with autoimmune disease history or receiving systemic immunosuppression were excluded from the trial. Peripheral blood for TCR sequencing was collected from all dose cohorts at baseline, on cycle 4 day 1, and on cycle 7 day 1. The samples were drawn from a first-in-human, open-label, multicenter phase I dose-escalation trial of ivuxolimab. Adults with locally advanced or metastatic melanoma, renal cell carcinoma, hepatocellular carcinoma or head and neck squamous cell carcinoma were enrolled in the trial. Before TCR sequencing, CD4+ T cells and CD8+ T cells were sorted from peripheral blood as separate populations. This entry belongs to a study of OX40 agonist ivuxolimab in advanced cancers. In terms of the full investigation: Ivuxolimab was an agonistic, fully human IgG2 monoclonal antibody directed against OX40 (CD134), a costimulatory receptor. Partial responses were achieved by three dose-escalation patients, of whom one had hepatocellular carcinoma and two had cutaneous melanoma. The point of sequencing TCRbeta in the periphery was to test whether ivuxolimab changed TCR sequence diversity and drove clonal T-cell expansion. A male proportion of around 81% and a mean age of approximately 60 years, ranging from roughly 23 to 79, were recorded for the dose-escalation cohort. Intravenous ivuxolimab was administered to patients every 2 weeks at six dose levels: 0.01, 0.1, 0.3, 1.5, 3 and 10 mg/kg. Of the approximately 54 patients in dose escalation, some 19 had hepatocellular carcinoma, some 15 had melanoma, 9 had renal cell carcinoma and 9 had head and neck cancer. Prior anti-PD-1, anti-PD-L1 or anti-CTLA-4 therapy was permitted, and 35% to 40% of dose-escalation patients had received checkpoint inhibitors. The monotherapy dose-escalation portion (N ≈ 55 patients) of the phase I ivuxolimab trial is reported in the paper. Points the paper makes about the study in general: Low levels of normalized T-cell clonal expansion were also seen in some patients who did not respond. At doses from 0.1 to 3.0 mg/kg, clonal expansion was seen in both CD4+ and CD8+ blood T cells between baseline and week 6. In the 0.1-3.0 mg/kg groups, partial responders were among the patients with the lowest normalized peripheral clonal expansion, particularly in CD8+ T cells. After ivuxolimab, CD8+ T cells had more expanded clones than CD4+ T cells on average. The antigen specificity of the peripheral T cells that underwent clonal expansion was not determined.

The chain is assembled from TRBV5-4 and TRBJ2-5, and 16 bases in between align with TRBD2. This receptor was taken from an adult with an advanced solid tumor such as melanoma, head and neck, liver or kidney cancer. The sample was CD4+ or CD8+ T cells sorted from blood, taken in a trial of the OX40 agonist ivuxolimab. Read as DNA, the sequence is TGTGCCAGCAGCCCGGGACTAGCGGGGGGGTTAGAGACCCAGTACTTC. The translation is CASSPGLAGGLETQYF.